Listed below are T cell receptor beta chains from one sample, sequenced in a study of cytomegalovirus exposure and HLA in healthy donors. Clones were sequenced by immunoSEQ multiplex PCR, and TCRdb holds only the in-frame ones, with some missing. The sample gives more than 130,000 clones, roughly four fifths of which show up once; nearly 5% is in the top ten. Material: PBMCs. Receptors originate from a woman between 45 and 65 years old in good health and CMV-seronegative. The conserved cysteine and the conserved F or W are not part of the CDR3 here. The order of the fields is V gene, CDR3 length, J gene, CDR3 protein.

>TRBV29-1|13|TRBJ2-1
STNGGGADYNEQF
>TRBV4-1|12|TRBJ2-3
ASRGGLSTDTQY
>TRBV11-3|13|TRBJ2-7
ASSLAGDRYDEQY
>TRBV19|11|TRBJ1-1
ASRFGGTTEAF
>TRBV29-1|10|TRBJ2-7
SAPGQGNEQY
>TRBV28|13|TRBJ2-7
ASSVRLAGSYEQY
>TRBV2|11|TRBJ2-3
ASIGRDTDTQY
>TRBV5-1|13|TRBJ2-2
ASRPGQTNTGELF
>TRBV28|12|TRBJ2-7
ASRLRGQNYEQY
>TRBV5-4|13|TRBJ1-4
ASSREGGSNEKLF
>TRBV7-8|11|TRBJ1-2
ASSLAGSGGYT
>TRBV4-1|13|TRBJ1-1
ASSHPNARKTEAF
>TRBV9|13|TRBJ2-3
ASSVSDTNTDTQY
>TRBV10-3|15|TRBJ2-7
AISESTEGLAGATAC
>TRBV7-9|13|TRBJ2-2
ASSFEGGRTGELF
>TRBV7-2|11|TRBJ1-2
ASSFQRGSGYT
>TRBV2|11|TRBJ2-7
ASLPGTGGEQY
>TRBV9|10|TRBJ1-1
ASSPLEVGAF
>TRBV10-3|12|TRBJ1-2
AISRVQGASGYT
>TRBV6-1|12|TRBJ2-5
ASSERGGRETQY
>TRBV6-6|14|TRBJ1-5
ASSYDRGRSNQPQH
>TRBV7-3|11|TRBJ1-1
ASSLGQGSEAF
>TRBV4-1|12|TRBJ2-7
ASSQDRETYEQY
>TRBV28|13|TRBJ2-5
ASSSSGGRGETQY
>TRBV5-1|13|TRBJ1-3
ASSLGSGGWPTIY
>TRBV7-9|13|TRBJ2-3
ASSLGQGETDTQY
>TRBV5-4|12|TRBJ1-1
ASSSGGGGTEAF
>TRBV30|9|TRBJ1-1
AWSMGQWAF
>TRBV7-2|12|TRBJ2-5
ASSLASSGGGQY
>TRBV9|14|TRBJ1-1
ASSVEYGTGKVEAF
>TRBV5-1|9|NA
ASSPGDEQY
>TRBV4-2|16|TRBJ2-1
ASSQDNLAAGSYNEQF
>TRBV30|12|TRBJ1-1
AWTGQLRDDEAF
>TRBV28|11|TRBJ1-2
ASTLAANYGYT
>TRBV6-6|7|TRBJ1-1
ASGGEAF
>TRBV5-1|11|TRBJ2-5
ASSLDQQETQY
>TRBV4-3|15|TRBJ2-3
ASSQDSSGTSPTTQY
>TRBV2|9|TRBJ1-6
ASNLDRGRA
>TRBV5-6|9|TRBJ2-1
ASSLEAEQF
>TRBV5-4|15|TRBJ1-3
ASSIDRLPSSGNTIY
>TRBV5-1|11|TRBJ2-5
ASSGTSGETQY
>TRBV11-1|12|TRBJ2-5
ASSPTGFEETQY
>TRBV5-1|14|TRBJ2-3
ASSLGDRGRTDTQY
>TRBV18|11|TRBJ1-1
ASSADRNTEAF
>TRBV11-1|13|TRBJ2-1
ASSHPGLGDNEQF
>TRBV29-1|11|TRBJ2-1
SVEGQGHNEQF
>TRBV5-1|12|TRBJ2-1
ASSLLGQSNEQF
>TRBV7-9|13|TRBJ2-2
ASSTGQSNTGELF
>TRBV13|12|TRBJ2-7
ASSFRQANYEQY
>TRBV9|12|TRBJ2-2
ASSPGQNTGELF
>TRBV7-9|11|TRBJ2-1
ASSLATSGEQF
>TRBV6-1|11|TRBJ2-2
ASRTGYPGELF
>TRBV6-1|13|TRBJ1-6
ASSVRTADNSPLH
>TRBV19|15|TRBJ1-4
ASSSIRAGFTGEKLF
>TRBV4-1|13|TRBJ2-1
ASGRGTTIYNEQF
>TRBV4-3|18|TRBJ2-3
ASSQDHRELDWLGTDTQY
>TRBV30|12|TRBJ1-4
AWARGTGKEKLF
>TRBV27|11|TRBJ2-3
ASSFGGGDTQY
>TRBV19|12|TRBJ2-1
ASRLAGGPDEQF
>TRBV30|11|TRBJ2-3
AWRGGSTDTQY